Following are 32 T cell receptor beta chains from one sample sequenced in a study of CD8 T cells in ankylosing spondylitis. TCRdb used MiXCR to reprocess the 5' RACE reads, holding one entry per CDR3 protein. The sample lists 300,000 to 350,000 distinct CDR3 sequences; 20% were seen once. Input material: blood, either unsorted or a sorted T cell fraction (not recorded which). The source of these receptors is a female donor with ankylosing spondylitis or in good health (not recorded which).

This clonotype was counted ten times or more. This rearrangement joins TRBV27 to TRBJ1-5, with D perhaps matching TRBD1 (5 bases). The V gene lost 0 bases and the J gene lost 7 bases, with 13 bases spanning the gap. Germline assignment: CDR1 MNHEY and CDR2 SMNVEV (reference sequence). The CDR3 is 15 amino acids. The CDR3 sequence is CASSLSAGLGQPQHF. As DNA, the CDR3 is TGTGCCAGCAGTTTATCAGCAGGGTTGGGACAGCCCCAGCATTTT.

This chain uses TRBV10-1 with TRBJ2-3; D gene uncertain. Germline V CDR1 and CDR2: WNHNN, SYGVQD (reference sequence). Between the trimmed V and J ends, which lost 8 bases and 2 bases, there was a span of 8 bases. This CDR3 comprises 12 residues. CDR3 nucleotide sequence: TGCGCCAGCGGCGAAAACACAGATACGCAGTATTTT. Translated: CASGENTDTQYF.

This clonotype was recorded a few times. This chain connects TRBV24-1 to TRBJ2-1; D is undetermined. Trimming pared 4 bases from V and 6 bases from J, leaving 18 bases between. The germline V gene encodes CDR1 KGHDR and CDR2 SFDVKD. The CDR3 is 16 residues long. CDR3 sequence: CATSDPRMGTINEQFF. DNA of the CDR3: TGTGCCACCAGTGACCCCAGAATGGGAACGATCAATGAGCAGTTCTTC.

Ten or more counts support this clonotype. This rearrangement joins TRBV29-1 to TRBJ2-3; the D gene is possibly TRBD1 (5 bases). Germline loops: CDR1 SQVTM, CDR2 ANQGSEA. The CDR3 extends over 14 amino acids. V lost 5 bases and J 4 bases, leaving 16 bases between the germline ends. The chain's CDR3 is CSVSPAGIADTQYF. The CDR3 region has the DNA TGCAGCGTTTCCCCAGCAGGGATAGCAGATACGCAGTATTTT.

This rearrangement joins TRBV2 to TRBJ2-7; unclear D gene. This CDR3 is built from 14 residues. Per germline, CDR1 SNHLY and CDR2 FYNNEI. The V end was cut by 1 base, the J end by 7 bases, with 14 bases between. This CDR3 is CASSEDRALGEQYF. The CDR3 DNA follows: TGTGCCAGCAGTGAAGACAGAGCCCTTGGTGAGCAGTACTTC. Together with reference TRBV2 and TRBJ2-7, the CDR3 gives the full variable domain: EPEVTQTPSHQVTQMGQEVILRCVPISNHLYFYWYRQILGQKVEFLVSFYNNEISEKSEIFDDQFSVERPDGSNFTLKIRSTKLEDSAMYFCASSEDRALGEQYFGPGTRLTVT.

Regarding this clonotype: Its ends do not fully match the called genes, so a read error is possible. The rearrangement links TRBV6-1 to TRBJ2-7; D is possibly TRBD1 (6 bases). The germline V gene has CDR1 MNHNS and CDR2 SASEGT. This CDR3 is 14 amino acids long. The CDR3 nucleotides read TGTGCCAGCACCTTGGACAGAGTCTCCTCCGAGCAGTACTTC. Its protein is CASTLDRVSSEQYF.

This clonotype was observed a handful of times. The chain joins TRBV20-1 to TRBJ2-3; D ambiguous. The CDR3 totals 15 residues. With 0 bases removed from V and 2 bases from J, the gap between germline ends came to 12 bases. Germline V gene sequence: CDR1 DFQATT, CDR2 SNEGSKA (reference sequence). The CDR3 here is CSAREGNFPTDTQYF. CDR3 sequence (DNA): TGCAGTGCTAGAGAAGGAAACTTTCCCACAGATACGCAGTATTTT.

This clonotype was counted only a few times. The chain is built from TRBV6-5 and TRBJ1-5; unclear D gene. This CDR3 is 15 amino acids long. Trimming took 4 bases from V and 7 from J, leaving 17 bases between them. Germline V gene sequence: CDR1 MNHEY, CDR2 SVGAGI. CDR3 region: CASSSGTRRAQPQHF. The CDR3 nucleotides are TGTGCCAGCAGTTCTGGCACCAGGCGAGCACAGCCCCAGCATTTT.

This clonotype has at least ten counts. This chain connects TRBV6-1 to TRBJ2-3; 10 positions match TRBD2. The CDR3 consists of 14 residues. CDR1 MNHNS and CDR2 SASEGT come from the germline V gene. V trimming: 6 bases; J trimming: 5 bases; junction bases outside the gene matches: 5. In DNA form, the CDR3 reads TGTGCCAGCAGGGCTAGCGGGAGTGGAGATACGCAGTATTTT. Translation gives CASRASGSGDTQYF.

This clonotype was detected many times. This chain connects TRBV20-1 to TRBJ2-4; a weak D match, TRBD1 (5 bases). The CDR3 is made up of 15 amino acids. Trimming pared 4 bases from V and 0 bases from J, leaving 13 bases between. The germline V gene encodes CDR1 DFQATT and CDR2 SNEGSKA (reference sequence). This CDR3 is CSATDRLVAKNIQYF. In nucleotides, the CDR3 is TGCAGTGCTACTGACAGATTAGTAGCCAAAAACATTCAGTACTTC.

As DNA, the CDR3 is TGTGCCAGCAGCTCTATCGGGACCGCGATGAACACTGAAGCTTTCTTT. Translated, it gives CASSSIGTAMNTEAFF. The chain combines TRBV9 with TRBJ1-1, with D perhaps TRBD1 (5 bases). Trimming left V 4 bases short and J 0 bases short, with 16 bases between. The CDR3 sequence is 16 residues long. The germline V gene has CDR1 SGDLS and CDR2 YYNGEE.

This sequence joins TRBV4-1 and TRBJ2-5, with D unclear. The CDR3 covers 19 residues. The germline V gene has CDR1 MGHRA and CDR2 YSYEKL. The V and J ends lost 0 bases and 1 base respectively, with 21 bases between them. CDR3 protein: CASSQEYGDERPFQETQYF. In DNA, the CDR3 is TGCGCCAGCAGCCAAGAATATGGCGACGAGCGTCCGTTCCAAGAGACCCAGTACTTC.

This clonotype appeared a few times. The chain links TRBV27 to TRBJ2-1, with D maybe TRBD2 (5 bases). The germline V and J ends were trimmed by 0 bases and 0 bases, with 15 bases remaining between them. Per the germline V gene, CDR1 is MNHEY and CDR2 is SMNVEV (reference sequence). The CDR3 totals 18 residues. The CDR3 reads CASSLSRGMGSSYNEQFF. The CDR3 DNA sequence: TGTGCCAGCAGTTTATCTCGTGGGATGGGGAGCTCCTACAATGAGCAGTTCTTC.

This clonotype was found a few times. The chain carries TRBV20-1 and TRBJ2-7; no definite D call. Trimming removed 3 bases at V and 7 bases at J, with 13 bases between. The CDR3 covers 12 residues. The germline gives CDR1 DFQATT, CDR2 SNEGSKA (reference sequence). The CDR3 loop is CSASGSPREQYF. The DNA for the CDR3 is TGCAGTGCTAGTGGCAGTCCGAGGGAGCAGTACTTC.

This clonotype was seen a few times. This chain joins TRBV4-3 and TRBJ2-1, with a weak D call TRBD1 (6 bases). Trimming left V 8 bases short and J 2 bases short, with 19 bases between. This CDR3 has 16 residues. Germline CDR1 and CDR2: LGHNA and YSLEER. The CDR3 here is CASAAGEGQPYNEQFF. The CDR3 bases are TGCGCCAGCGCGGCCGGAGAAGGACAGCCCTACAATGAGCAGTTCTTC.

This clonotype was recorded once. The chain has TRBV6-2 or TRBV6-3 and TRBJ2-1; 8 bases are shared with TRBD2. V trimming: 3 bases; J trimming: 6 bases; junction bases outside the gene matches: 10. Germline V gene sequence: CDR1 MNHEY, CDR2 SVGEGT. There are 16 residues in the CDR3. For the CDR3, the DNA is TGTGCCAGCAGTTATGCCCGGACTAGCCGGTTCAATGAGCAGTTCTTC. As protein: CASSYARTSRFNEQFF.

Ten or more counts support this clonotype. The chain is built from TRBV15 and TRBJ2-3; 9 positions match TRBD2. The CDR3 covers 17 residues. J gave up 1 base and V 6 bases, and 11 bases lay outside the gene matches. The germline V gene has CDR1 LNHNV and CDR2 YYDKDF (reference sequence). CDR3 amino acids: CATRDLAGRRRTDTQYF. The CDR3 nucleotides read TGTGCCACCAGAGATCTAGCGGGACGTCGACGCACAGATACGCAGTATTTT.

This clonotype was seen once. This may stem from a read error, because a much larger clone lies one nucleotide away. This chain connects TRBV20-1 to TRBJ2-7, with D hard to call. The germline gives CDR1 DFQATT, CDR2 SNEGSKA (reference sequence). Trimming pared 1 base from V and 0 bases from J, leaving 10 bases between. This CDR3 is 14 amino acids long. The CDR3 nucleotides are TGCAGTGCTAGAGGGGGTAGCATCTCCTACGAGCAGTACTTC. It yields the protein CSARGGSISYEQYF.

The chain recombines TRBV20-1 with TRBJ1-2; D is possibly TRBD1 (5 bases). Trimming removed 6 bases from V and 8 bases from J, with 16 bases in between. This CDR3 has 12 amino acids. Germline CDR1 is DFQATT and CDR2 is SNEGSKA (reference sequence). The CDR3 DNA reads as TGCAGTGCAGGGGCCCGGGGGAGGGGCTACACCTTC. Translated, it gives CSAGARGRGYTF.

V is TRBV6-2 or TRBV6-3 and J is TRBJ2-2, with 10 bases fitting TRBD1. This CDR3 region has 16 residues. With 6 bases clipped from V and 6 bases from J, the junction kept 10 bases outside the gene matches. The germline CDR1 and CDR2 sequences are MNHEY and SVGEGT. CDR3 DNA sequence: TGTGCCAGCAGCTCGGGACAGGGGAAAGGGGCCGGGGAGCTGTTTTTT. Its protein is CASSSGQGKGAGELFF.

V gene TRBV20-1 combines with J gene TRBJ2-1, with D perhaps TRBD2 (7 bases). Trimming cost V 0 bases and J 4 bases, with 19 bases left between them. The CDR3 has 17 residues. Germline V gene data show CDR1 as DFQATT and CDR2 as SNEGSKA (reference sequence). The CDR3 spells CSARDGGLADDYNEQFF. In nucleotides, the CDR3 is TGCAGTGCTAGAGATGGGGGGCTAGCGGATGATTACAATGAGCAGTTCTTC.

This clonotype has at least ten counts. The gene calls are TRBV6-1 and TRBJ2-5; 10 nucleotides line up with TRBD2. This CDR3 has 18 residues. The ends lost 1 base at V and 5 bases at J; junction bases unmatched: 13. CDR1 and CDR2 (germline): MNHNS, SASEGT. The CDR3, as DNA: TGTGCCAGCAGTGAAGAACCCGGGCTAGCGGGAGTGGGGGAGACCCAGTACTTC. Encoded protein: CASSEEPGLAGVGETQYF.

There are a few counts of this clonotype. This sequence joins TRBV5-1 and TRBJ2-1, with 16 bases fitting TRBD2. Germline V gene sequence: CDR1 SGHRS, CDR2 YFSETQ. V shed 3 bases and J 8 bases; nucleotides not matched to a gene: 8. The CDR3 length is 17 residues. The CDR3 is CASSWGTSGRASDEQFF. CDR3 nucleotides: TGCGCCAGCAGCTGGGGGACTAGCGGGAGGGCCTCGGATGAGCAGTTCTTC.

In this sample, this clonotype turned up many times. The V call is TRBV6-5, the J call TRBJ2-3; no clear D gene. Per the germline V gene, CDR1 is MNHEY and CDR2 is SVGAGI. The CDR3 sequence is 14 residues long. V was shortened by 3 bases and J by 4 bases, with 11 bases between the two germline ends. The CDR3 region is CASSYWESADTQYF. As DNA, the CDR3 is TGTGCCAGCAGTTATTGGGAAAGCGCAGATACGCAGTATTTT.

Only a few counts were recorded for this clonotype. The rearrangement uses TRBV14 and TRBJ2-3; possible D gene TRBD1, 5 bases. This CDR3 region has 16 residues. The germline V gene has CDR1 SGHDN and CDR2 FVKESK. V lost 4 bases to trimming and J lost 2 bases, with 16 bases between them. CDR3 DNA sequence: TGTGCCAGCAGCCTAGCCACAGGACCTTACACAGATACGCAGTATTTT. Encoded protein: CASSLATGPYTDTQYF. Using reference TRBV14 and TRBJ2-3 for the parts outside the CDR3, the full variable domain is EAGVTQFPSHSVIEKGQTVTLRCDPISGHDNLYWYRRVMGKEIKFLLHFVKESKQDESGMPNNRFLAERTGGTYSTLKVQPAELEDSGVYFCASSLATGPYTDTQYFGPGTRLTVL.

This clonotype was seen a handful of times. One junction end does not reproduce the germline sequence, and a read error may be involved. The CDR3 sequence: CASSTSVGGGEGF. The CDR3 coding sequence is TGTGCCAGCAGCACCTCAGTTGGGGGGGGCGAAGGCTTC. V and J are TRBV7-2 and TRBJ1-2; D is perhaps TRBD1 (6 bases). CDR1 SGHTA and CDR2 FQGNSA come from the germline V gene. This CDR3 spans 13 amino acids.

This clonotype was detected a few times. CDR3 in DNA: TGTGCCACCAGCAGAGATCTTAACAGGGGCGAGCAGTACTTC. Its protein is CATSRDLNRGEQYF. This sequence joins TRBV15 and TRBJ2-7, with 7 bases identical to TRBD1. Trimming at V came to 0 bases and at J to 6 bases, leaving 5 bases not matched to a gene. The length of the CDR3 is 14 residues. Germline lookup yields CDR1 LNHNV and CDR2 YYDKDF (reference sequence).

This chain joins TRBV18 and TRBJ1-5; D gene ambiguous. Per the germline V gene, CDR1 is KGHSH and CDR2 is LQKENI. This CDR3 is 12 amino acids long. The ends were cut back, 2 bases at V and 6 bases at J, with 5 bases in the middle. CDR3 sequence (DNA): TGTGCCAGCTCACCAGGGGTTCAGCCCCAGCATTTT. Translating gives CASSPGVQPQHF. Drawing the rest from reference TRBV18 and TRBJ1-5, the complete variable domain is NAGVMQNPRHLVRRRGQEARLRCSPMKGHSHVYWYRQLPEEGLKFMVYLQKENIIDESGMPKERFSAEFPKEGPSILRIQQVVRGDSAAYFCASSPGVQPQHFGDGTRLSIL.

This clonotype was detected a few times. This sequence joins TRBV5-6 and TRBJ1-4; a weak D match, TRBD1 (5 bases). V dropped 6 bases and J dropped 8 bases, with 17 bases sitting between them. The CDR3 contains 14 residues. Germline V CDR1 and CDR2: SGHDT, YYEEEE. The CDR3 DNA sequence: TGTGCCAGCAACCGGAGAGGGGAGGGAGAAAAACTGTTTTTT. This encodes CASNRRGEGEKLFF.

The sample holds a few counts of this clonotype. The chain couples TRBV7-9 to TRBJ2-1; 10 bases fit TRBD2. The CDR3 runs to 16 residues. The germline V gene has CDR1 SEHNR and CDR2 FQNEAQ (reference sequence). V lost 4 bases, J lost 2 bases, and 5 bases stayed unmatched. The chain's CDR3 is CASSSAAGGPYNEQFF. The CDR3 region has the DNA TGTGCCAGCAGCTCGGCAGCGGGAGGGCCCTACAATGAGCAGTTCTTC.

This clonotype was observed a few times. The rearrangement joins TRBV7-9 to TRBJ2-3, with 13 bases fitting TRBD2. This CDR3 spans 17 amino acids. With 1 base clipped from V and 1 base from J, the junction kept 2 bases outside the gene matches. The germline gives CDR1 SEHNR, CDR2 FQNEAQ (reference sequence). Written as DNA, the CDR3 is TGTGCCAGCAGCTTAGGGGGGACTAGCGGGGGCACAGATACGCAGTATTTT. Amino acid sequence: CASSLGGTSGGTDTQYF.

This clonotype was counted between two and nine times. This sequence joins TRBV6-4 and TRBJ1-2; D gene unclear. Trimming took off 6 bases at V and 7 bases at J, with 18 bases between the two ends. This CDR3 is built from 14 residues. Germline V gives CDR1 MRHNA, CDR2 SNTAGT. The CDR3 loop is CASRSTTFVGGYTF. The CDR3 DNA reads TGTGCCAGCAGATCCACTACGTTTGTGGGTGGCTACACCTTC.